Listed below are T cell receptor beta chains from one sample, sequenced in a study of T cell responses to AZD1222 COVID-19 vaccine. Only in-frame clones appear in the TCRdb table, and some are missing; sequencing was by immunoSEQ multiplex PCR. The data contain around 120,000 clones, about 88% of them singletons. The sample here was peripheral blood, taken on day 0 of AZD1222 vaccination. These receptors were obtained from an adult in good health. Both conserved end residues are part of each CDR3. D genes are given only for firm matches. Part of the rows lack a size; the others show once, few, many or a class for expanded clones.

D	size	J	V	CDR3	DNA
NA	NA	TRBJ1-1	TRBV5-1	CASSLGRWAEENTEAFF	TGCGCCAGCAGCTTGGGTAGGTGGGCAGAGGAGAACACTGAAGCTTTCTTT
NA	NA	TRBJ2-5	TRBV11-1	CASSLDPSTETQYF	TGTGCCAGCAGCTTAGATCCCTCGACGGAGACCCAGTACTTC
NA	NA	TRBJ1-1	TRBV2	CASRLGGGLPPEAFF	TGTGCCAGCAGGCTAGGGGGGGGCCTACCCCCTGAAGCTTTCTTT
TRBD2	NA	TRBJ2-5	TRBV11-2	CASSSPGLAQETQYF	TGTGCCAGCAGCTCCCCCGGACTAGCTCAAGAGACCCAGTACTTC
NA	NA	TRBJ1-5	TRBV27	CASSSQSTAPGRPQHF	TGTGCCAGCAGTTCACAATCGACAGCGCCGGGAAGGCCCCAGCATTTT
NA	NA	TRBJ2-2	TRBV6-5	CASSLRISGELFF	TGTGCCAGCAGTCTTAGAATTTCCGGGGAGCTGTTTTTT
TRBD2	NA	TRBJ2-2	TRBV5-6	CASSSWTSRGTGELFF	TGTGCCAGCAGCTCCTGGACTAGCCGCGGAACCGGGGAGCTGTTTTTT
NA	once	TRBJ1-6	TRBV11-3	CASSSNRLIYNSPLHF	TGTGCCAGCAGCTCGAACAGGTTAATCTATAATTCACCCCTCCACTTT
NA	NA	TRBJ2-5	TRBV2	CASTTNRDHETQYF	TGTGCCAGCACCACGAACAGGGACCACGAGACCCAGTACTTC
NA	NA	TRBJ2-7	TRBV6-5	CASSIRRVAYEQYF	TGTGCCAGCAGCATCCGGAGGGTGGCCTACGAGCAGTACTTC
TRBD2	NA	TRBJ2-5	TRBV18	CASSPRGTGLAGETQYF	TGTGCCAGCTCACCACGAGGAACGGGACTAGCGGGAGAGACCCAGTACTTC
NA	NA	TRBJ2-7	TRBV27	CASSSMGGHYEQYF	TGTGCCAGCAGTTCGATGGGGGGGCATTACGAGCAGTACTTC
NA	once	TRBJ2-7	TRBV6-5	CASAQGGESYEQYF	TGTGCCAGCGCACAGGGTGGTGAATCCTACGAGCAGTACTTC
NA	NA	TRBJ2-1	TRBV24-1	CATSDTSRTTSYNEQFF	TGTGCCACCAGTGATACCTCCCGGACTACGTCCTACAATGAGCAGTTCTTC
NA	few	TRBJ1-1	TRBV24-1	CATSGRANTEAFF	TGTGCCACCAGTGGGAGAGCAAACACTGAAGCTTTCTTT
NA	NA	TRBJ1-4	TRBV6-1	CASSEEGRGRGNEKLFF	TGTGCCAGCAGTGAAGAGGGCAGGGGAAGGGGTAATGAAAAACTGTTTTTT
NA	NA	TRBJ1-4	TRBV14	CASSRAGTTNEKLFF	TGTGCCAGCAGTCGGGCAGGGACAACTAATGAAAAACTGTTTTTT
TRBD1	few	TRBJ1-4	TRBV5-1	CASSLGDSVEKLFF	TGCGCCAGCAGCTTGGGGGACAGTGTCGAAAAACTGTTTTTT
TRBD1	NA	TRBJ2-3	TRBV6-5	CASSRRTGGTDTQYF	TGTGCCAGCAGCCGCAGGACAGGGGGCACAGATACGCAGTATTTT
NA	NA	TRBJ2-7	TRBV14	CASSQGVRGPYEQYF	TGTGCCAGCAGCCAAGGTGTCAGGGGCCCTTACGAGCAGTACTTC
TRBD2	NA	TRBJ2-1	TRBV2	CASRGLAREQFF	TGTGCCAGCAGGGGACTAGCTCGGGAGCAGTTCTTC
NA	few	TRBJ2-5	TRBV3-1/TRBV3-2	CASSQGTPPETQYF	TGTGCCAGCAGCCAAGGGACACCCCCGGAGACCCAGTACTTC
NA	NA	TRBJ2-7	TRBV4-1	CASLLPPYPLSYEQYF	TGCGCCAGCCTATTGCCCCCTTACCCCCTTTCCTACGAGCAGTACTTC
NA	NA	TRBJ2-1	TRBV25-1	CASSAQGPYNEQFF	TGTGCCAGCAGTGCACAGGGCCCCTACAATGAGCAGTTCTTC
NA	NA	TRBJ2-6	TRBV11-3	CASSLGVSGANVLTF	TGTGCCAGCAGCCTAGGTGTCTCTGGGGCCAACGTCCTGACTTTC
TRBD1	NA	TRBJ1-4	TRBV19	CASSDLTGGGEKLFF	TGTGCCAGTAGCGACCTCACAGGGGGTGGCGAAAAACTGTTTTTT
NA	NA	TRBJ1-1	TRBV21-1	CASSKRWGTEAFF	TGTGCCAGCAGCAAACGATGGGGCACTGAAGCTTTCTTT
NA	NA	TRBJ2-1	TRBV12-3/TRBV12-4	CAQVREQFF	TGTGCCCAAGTAAGAGAGCAGTTCTTC
NA	NA	TRBJ2-7	TRBV13	CASSPAGVSSYEQYF	TGTGCCAGCAGCCCCGCGGGCGTTAGCTCCTACGAGCAGTACTTC
TRBD1	NA	TRBJ1-1	TRBV6-1	CASSDPPGQEAFF	TGTGCCAGCAGTGACCCACCGGGACAGGAAGCTTTCTTT
TRBD1	NA	TRBJ1-2	TRBV7-2	CASSLTTGDYGYTF	TGTGCCAGCAGCTTAACGACAGGGGACTATGGCTACACCTTC
TRBD1	NA	TRBJ1-1	TRBV15	CATSRVRGRDTEAFF	TGTGCCACCAGCAGAGTCAGGGGGCGGGACACTGAAGCTTTCTTT
TRBD2	NA	TRBJ2-1	TRBV15	CATSRKDLAGPYNEQFF	TGTGCCACCAGCAGAAAAGACTTAGCGGGGCCCTACAATGAGCAGTTCTTC
TRBD1	NA	TRBJ2-7	TRBV11-3	CASSLAGGSYEQYF	TGTGCCAGCAGCTTAGCAGGGGGAAGCTACGAGCAGTACTTC
TRBD2	NA	TRBJ2-3	TRBV18	CASSPNSGGTDTQYF	TGTGCCAGCTCACCTAACAGCGGGGGCACAGATACGCAGTATTTT
TRBD2	NA	TRBJ2-3	TRBV9	CASSVTSGSFHTQYF	TGTGCCAGCAGCGTAACTAGCGGGAGTTTCCATACGCAGTATTTT
TRBD1	NA	TRBJ2-7	TRBV18	CASSPGTGNEQYF	TGTGCCAGCTCGCCCGGGACAGGGAACGAGCAGTACTTC
TRBD1	few	TRBJ2-4	TRBV19	CASSQAAGRGRGGIQYF	TGTGCCAGTAGCCAGGCAGCGGGCAGGGGGCGGGGTGGCATTCAGTACTTC